These 28 T cell receptor beta chains came from one sample sequenced in a study of OX40 agonist ivuxolimab in advanced cancers. This table comes from immunoSEQ multiplex PCR, and its TCRdb copy is limited to in-frame clones, with some not included. The table has about 120,000 clones, 80% to 90% seen once. The source material was CD4+ or CD8+ T cells sorted from blood, sampled in a trial of the OX40 agonist ivuxolimab. These receptors all stem from an adult with an advanced solid tumor such as melanoma, head and neck, liver or kidney cancer.

The table lists this clone with a count of one. The genes are TRBV11-2 and TRBJ2-5, with 9 bases matching TRBD1. V dropped 5 bases and J dropped 6; count of bases not matched to a gene: 7. CDR1 and CDR2 from the germline V gene are SGHAT and FQNNGV. The CDR3 sequence is 14 residues long. The DNA of the CDR3 is TGTGCCAGCAGCATAGGGACAGGGAGACAGACCCAGTACTTC. Amino acid sequence: CASSIGTGRQTQYF.

The V call is TRBV6-6, the J call TRBJ1-5, with 10 bases aligning to TRBD1. Germline CDR1 and CDR2: MNHNY and SVGAGI (reference sequence). V lost 6 bases, J lost 3 bases, and 5 bases stayed unmatched. This CDR3 is built from 15 residues. The CDR3 DNA reads TGTGCCAGCAGGCCGACAGGGGGCAACAATCAGCCCCAGCATTTT. This codes for CASRPTGGNNQPQHF.

V gene TRBV19 combines with J gene TRBJ1-2; 8 bases are shared with TRBD1. The germline CDR1 and CDR2 sequences are LNHDA and SQIVND (reference sequence). The junction had 1 base not matched to a gene; V was cut back by 3 bases and J by 4 bases. The CDR3 contains 13 residues. The CDR3 protein is CASSMTGAYGYTF. DNA for the CDR3: TGTGCCAGTAGTATGACAGGGGCCTATGGCTACACCTTC.

V usage is TRBV4-3 and J usage is TRBJ2-4; TRBD1 is a possible D gene (5 bases). The CDR3 has 17 amino acids. From germline, CDR1 is LGHNA and CDR2 YSLEER. The ends were cut back, 0 bases at V and 3 bases at J, with 15 bases in the middle. The CDR3 nucleotides are TGCGCCAGCAGCCAAGATCATGTGGGGCGAGTCAAAAACATTCAGTACTTC. Residues: CASSQDHVGRVKNIQYF.

This clone was seen a single time. The V and J genes are TRBV27 and TRBJ2-5; D call uncertain. The CDR3 contains 13 residues. Germline V lookup: CDR1 MNHEY, CDR2 SMNVEV (reference sequence). Trimming removed 5 bases at V and 2 bases at J, with 9 bases between. This CDR3 is CASSPHTQETQYF. In nucleotides, the CDR3 is TGTGCCAGCAGTCCTCACACGCAAGAGACCCAGTACTTC.

The gene calls are TRBV19 and TRBJ2-3, with 7 bases matching TRBD1. This CDR3 comprises 17 residues. V gave up 1 base and J gave up 0 bases; unmatched junction bases: 7. Germline lookup yields CDR1 LNHDA and CDR2 SQIVND (reference sequence). This CDR3 reads CASSIGTGGSSTDTQYF. CDR3 bases: TGTGCCAGTAGTATAGGGACAGGAGGTTCTAGCACAGATACGCAGTATTTT.

In DNA form, the CDR3 reads TGTGCCAGCACCCTAGTCACTGAAGCTTTCTTT. This translates into CASTLVTEAFF. The V gene is TRBV5-8, the J gene TRBJ1-1; D is unresolved. Germline lookup yields CDR1 SGHTS and CDR2 YDEGEE. This CDR3 spans 11 amino acids. With 6 bases removed from V and 4 bases from J, the gap between germline ends came to 7 bases.

This chain connects TRBV7-2 to TRBJ2-6; D is unclear. This CDR3 comprises 14 residues. The V gene lost 5 bases and the J gene lost 0 bases, with 5 bases spanning the gap. The germline V gene has CDR1 SGHTA and CDR2 FQGNSA. CDR3 DNA: TGTGCCAGCAGCCGAGGCTCTGGGGCCAACGTCCTGACTTTC. It is translated as CASSRGSGANVLTF.

The rearrangement links TRBV6-6 to TRBJ2-3; a weak D match, TRBD1 (6 bases). The CDR3 consists of 15 residues. CDR1 and CDR2 (germline): MNHNY, SVGAGI (reference sequence). V gave up 7 bases and J gave up 1 base, with 15 bases separating them. The CDR3 is CASMNTGQRTDTQYF. As DNA, the CDR3 is TGTGCCAGCATGAACACCGGACAGCGCACAGATACGCAGTATTTT.

The chain is built from TRBV2 and TRBJ2-5, with 8 bases fitting TRBD1. CDR3 length: 14 residues. From germline, CDR1 is SNHLY and CDR2 FYNNEI. V trimming: 1 base; J trimming: 4 bases; junction bases outside the gene matches: 2. CDR3 in DNA: TGTGCCAGCAGTGAAGACAGGGGGGCAGAGACCCAGTACTTC. Translating gives CASSEDRGAETQYF.

V usage is TRBV7-9 and J usage is TRBJ2-7; no reliable D call. Trimming cost V 5 bases and J 5 bases, with 10 bases left between them. The germline gives CDR1 SEHNR, CDR2 FQNEAQ (reference sequence). This CDR3 spans 12 amino acids. CDR3 in DNA: TGTGCCAGCAGCCCTCCCAGGCACGAGCAGTACTTC. Its translation is CASSPPRHEQYF.

The chain joins TRBV28 to TRBJ1-2; 9 bases align to TRBD1. J gave up 6 bases and V 4 bases, and 18 bases lay outside the gene matches. Germline lookup yields CDR1 MDHEN and CDR2 SYDVKM. The CDR3 contains 18 residues. The CDR3 DNA sequence: TGTGCCAGCAGTTCGCCCGCCACTCCGGGACAGGGAGTTGATGGCTACACCTTC. This gives the protein CASSSPATPGQGVDGYTF.

This CDR3 is CASTKEGQQYYGYTF. The CDR3 bases are TGTGCCAGCACCAAAGAGGGACAGCAATACTATGGCTACACCTTC. The rearrangement uses TRBV11-2 and TRBJ1-2, with TRBD1 matching 7 bases. CDR3 length: 15 amino acids. With 7 bases clipped from V and 3 bases from J, the junction kept 11 bases outside the gene matches. Germline V gives CDR1 SGHAT, CDR2 FQNNGV.

This chain joins TRBV5-4 and TRBJ1-4; 7 bases map to TRBD1. Trimming cost V 0 bases and J 8 bases; bases outside gene matches: 7. This CDR3 has 15 amino acids. Germline V gives CDR1 SGHNT, CDR2 YYREEE (reference sequence). The CDR3 DNA sequence: TGTGCCAGCAGCTTGGACCCAGGGGGTTGGGAAAAACTGTTTTTT. Residues: CASSLDPGGWEKLFF.

The chain combines TRBV21-1 with TRBJ2-1; no check of the table's D call, TRBD2, against the DNA was made. TRBV21-1 is an annotated pseudogene. The CDR3 is 12 amino acids. The CDR3: CASSKGNGGGFF. CDR3 in DNA: TGTGCCAGCAGCAAAGGCAATGGCGGGGGGTTCTTC.

V usage is TRBV11-3 and J usage is TRBJ2-1, with D unclear. This CDR3 spans 12 amino acids. Per the germline V gene, CDR1 is SGHNT and CDR2 is YENEEA. V was clipped by 3 bases and J by 5 bases, with 5 bases between them. CDR3 sequence reads: CASSLGNNEQFF. The CDR3 bases are TGTGCCAGCAGCTTGGGCAACAATGAGCAGTTCTTC. The whole variable domain, remainder taken from reference TRBV11-3 and TRBJ2-1, is EAGVVQSPRYKIIEKKQPVAFWCNPISGHNTLYWYLQNLGQGPELLIRYENEEAVDDSQLPKDRFSAERLKGVDSTLKIQPAELGDSAVYLCASSLGNNEQFFGPGTRLTVL.

The V gene is TRBV28, the J gene TRBJ2-7; D is unresolved. Germline V CDR1 and CDR2: MDHEN, SYDVKM. This CDR3 has 12 residues. The germline V and J ends were trimmed by 8 bases and 7 bases, with 15 bases remaining between them. CDR3 region: CASLGLRKEQYF. The CDR3 coding sequence is TGTGCCAGCCTGGGCCTGAGGAAGGAGCAGTACTTC.

The V call is TRBV19, the J call TRBJ1-2; D uncertain. Germline values: CDR1 LNHDA, CDR2 SQIVND (reference sequence). The CDR3 contains 14 residues. V gave up 6 bases and J gave up 6 bases, with 17 bases separating them. As DNA, the CDR3 is TGTGCCAGTAGCCTTGAAGGGCGAGGCGATGGCTACACCTTC. As protein: CASSLEGRGDGYTF.

This clone was picked up one time. The chain uses TRBV10-3 and TRBJ1-1; no clear D gene. Between the trimmed V and J ends, which lost 0 bases and 2 bases, there was a span of 7 bases. This CDR3 region has 14 residues. The V gene's germline CDR1 is ENHRY and CDR2 SYGVKD. The CDR3 spells CAISESGVNTEAFF. DNA for the CDR3: TGTGCCATCAGTGAGTCAGGAGTAAACACTGAAGCTTTCTTT.

The chain is built from TRBV7-9 and TRBJ2-2; 7 nucleotides agree with TRBD1. The V segment lost 7 bases and the J segment 5 bases; nucleotides outside the gene matches: 7. From germline, CDR1 is SEHNR and CDR2 FQNEAQ (reference sequence). The CDR3 totals 14 residues. CDR3 sequence (DNA): TGTGCCAGCATAGAAACAGGGGCTACCGGGGAGCTGTTTTTT. Its translation is CASIETGATGELFF.

V gene TRBV27 combines with J gene TRBJ1-5, with 7 nucleotides matching TRBD1. Germline assignment: CDR1 MNHEY and CDR2 SMNVEV (reference sequence). The CDR3 has 15 amino acids. V gave up 5 bases and J gave up 0 bases; unmatched junction bases: 4. The CDR3 DNA reads TGTGCCAGCAGTCCCAGGGGGAATAGCAATCAGCCCCAGCATTTT. Translated: CASSPRGNSNQPQHF.

The rearrangement links TRBV18 to TRBJ1-5; D unresolved. CDR3 length: 14 amino acids. Trimming pared 5 bases from V and 1 base from J, leaving 9 bases between. CDR1 is KGHSH and CDR2 is LQKENI in the germline V gene. The CDR3 loop reads CASSSLGSNQPQHF. The DNA for the CDR3 is TGTGCCAGCTCAAGCCTCGGGAGCAATCAGCCCCAGCATTTT.

The rearrangement links TRBV18 to TRBJ1-2; 7 nucleotides match TRBD1. Germline CDR1 is KGHSH and CDR2 is LQKENI. The CDR3 has 13 residues. The J segment lost 4 bases and the V segment lost 3 bases, leaving 2 bases of the junction unmatched. CDR3 nucleotide sequence: TGTGCCAGCTCACCGGGACAGCTCTATGGCTACACCTTC. Encoded protein: CASSPGQLYGYTF.

This clone has just a few counts. This chain connects TRBV28 to TRBJ1-3; D gene uncertain. CDR1 and CDR2 from the germline V gene are MDHEN and SYDVKM. CDR3 length equals 14 residues. Trimming left V 7 bases short and J 0 bases short, with 10 bases between. This CDR3 is CASNQANSGNTIYF. CDR3 sequence (DNA): TGTGCCAGCAACCAGGCTAACTCTGGAAACACCATATATTTT.

This rearrangement joins TRBV4-3 to TRBJ2-1; no definite D call. Germline V gene lookup returns CDR1 LGHNA and CDR2 YSLEER. The V end lost 0 bases, the J end lost 10 bases, and 10 bases lay between the germline ends. The CDR3 has 13 amino acids. The CDR3: CASSQDIGWEQFF. DNA of the CDR3: TGCGCCAGCAGCCAAGATATTGGGTGGGAGCAGTTCTTC.

The V call is TRBV15, the J call TRBJ2-1, with TRBD1 as a possible D gene (5 bases). V shed 0 bases and J shed 11 bases, with 17 bases lying between them. This CDR3 comprises 15 residues. Looked up from germline, CDR1 is LNHNV and CDR2 is YYDKDF (reference sequence). The CDR3 DNA is TGTGCCACCAGCAGAGATTTCTCCTCGACAGAAAAGCAGTTCTTC. Protein: CATSRDFSSTEKQFF.

The chain carries TRBV6-1 and TRBJ1-3; weak D call: TRBD1 (5 bases). The CDR3 runs to 14 residues. Germline V lookup: CDR1 MNHNS, CDR2 SASEGT. V was cut by 3 bases and J by 7 bases, with 13 bases left in between. CDR3 region: CASSDGRGANTIYF. CDR3 bases: TGTGCCAGCAGTGACGGAAGAGGGGCGAACACCATATATTTT.

The chain combines TRBV25-1 with TRBJ2-3; 13 nucleotides align to TRBD2. V shed 1 base and J 6 bases; nucleotides not matched to a gene: 7. Germline CDR1 MGHDK, CDR2 SYGVNS. The CDR3 consists of 17 residues. The CDR3 here is CASSEWGLAGKVDTQYF. In nucleotides, the CDR3 is TGTGCCAGCAGTGAATGGGGACTAGCGGGGAAGGTGGATACGCAGTATTTT.